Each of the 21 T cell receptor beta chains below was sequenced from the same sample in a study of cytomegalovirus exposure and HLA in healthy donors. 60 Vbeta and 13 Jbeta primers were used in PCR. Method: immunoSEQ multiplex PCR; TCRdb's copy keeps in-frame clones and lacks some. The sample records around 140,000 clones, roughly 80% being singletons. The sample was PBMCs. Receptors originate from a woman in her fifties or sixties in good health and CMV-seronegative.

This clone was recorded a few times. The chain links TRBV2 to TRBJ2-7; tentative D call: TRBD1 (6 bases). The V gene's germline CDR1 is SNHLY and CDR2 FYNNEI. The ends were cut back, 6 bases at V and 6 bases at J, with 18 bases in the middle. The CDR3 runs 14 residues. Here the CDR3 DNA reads TGTGCCAGCAGCCCCCGGACAGCGACAACCGAGCAGTACTTC. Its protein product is CASSPRTATTEQYF.

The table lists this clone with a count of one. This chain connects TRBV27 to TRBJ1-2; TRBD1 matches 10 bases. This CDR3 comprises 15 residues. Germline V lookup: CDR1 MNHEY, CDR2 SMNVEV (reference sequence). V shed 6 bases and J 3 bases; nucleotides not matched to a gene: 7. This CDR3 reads CASRRGQGLDYGYTF. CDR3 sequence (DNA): TGTGCCAGCAGACGGGGACAGGGGTTAGACTATGGCTACACCTTC.

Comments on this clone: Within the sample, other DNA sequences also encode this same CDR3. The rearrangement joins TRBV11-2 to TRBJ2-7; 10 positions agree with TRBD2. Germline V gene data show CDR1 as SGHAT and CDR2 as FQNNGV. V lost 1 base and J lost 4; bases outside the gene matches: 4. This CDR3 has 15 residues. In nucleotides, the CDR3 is TGTGCCAGCAGCTTAGGTAGCGGGAGGTCTTACGAGCAGTACTTC. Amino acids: CASSLGSGRSYEQYF.

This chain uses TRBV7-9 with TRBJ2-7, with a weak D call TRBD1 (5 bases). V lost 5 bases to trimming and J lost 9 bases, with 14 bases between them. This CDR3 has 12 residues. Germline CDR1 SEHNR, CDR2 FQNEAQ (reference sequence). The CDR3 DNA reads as TGTGCCAGCAGCGCCGAAGGGGCGCGGCAGTACTTC. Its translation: CASSAEGARQYF.

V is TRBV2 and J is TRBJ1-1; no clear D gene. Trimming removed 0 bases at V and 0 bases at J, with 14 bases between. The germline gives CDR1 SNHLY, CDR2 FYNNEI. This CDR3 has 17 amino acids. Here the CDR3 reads CASSEAIGQTMNTEAFF. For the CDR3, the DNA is TGTGCCAGCAGTGAAGCCATTGGGCAGACTATGAACACTGAAGCTTTCTTT.

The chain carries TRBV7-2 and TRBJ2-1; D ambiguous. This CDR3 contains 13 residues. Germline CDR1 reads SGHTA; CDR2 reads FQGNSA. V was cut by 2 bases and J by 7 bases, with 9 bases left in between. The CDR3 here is CASSLKLQNEQFF. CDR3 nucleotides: TGTGCCAGCAGCTTAAAACTTCAAAATGAGCAGTTCTTC. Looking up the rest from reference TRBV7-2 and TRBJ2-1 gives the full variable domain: GAGVSQSPSNKVTEKGKDVELRCDPISGHTALYWYRQSLGQGLEFLIYFQGNSAPDKSGLPSDRFSAERTGGSVSTLTIQRTQQEDSAVYLCASSLKLQNEQFFGPGTRLTVL.

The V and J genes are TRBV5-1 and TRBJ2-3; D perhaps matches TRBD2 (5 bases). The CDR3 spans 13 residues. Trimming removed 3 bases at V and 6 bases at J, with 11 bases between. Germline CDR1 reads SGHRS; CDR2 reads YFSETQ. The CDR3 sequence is CASSSRVTDTQYF. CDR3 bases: TGCGCCAGCAGCTCGAGGGTTACTGATACGCAGTATTTT.

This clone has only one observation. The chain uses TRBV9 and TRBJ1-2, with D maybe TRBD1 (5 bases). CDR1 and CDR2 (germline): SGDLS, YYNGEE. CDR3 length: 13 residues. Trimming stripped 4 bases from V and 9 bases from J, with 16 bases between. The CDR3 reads CASSSQRGSRYTF. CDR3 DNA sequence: TGTGCCAGCAGCTCCCAACGGGGGAGCCGCTACACCTTC.

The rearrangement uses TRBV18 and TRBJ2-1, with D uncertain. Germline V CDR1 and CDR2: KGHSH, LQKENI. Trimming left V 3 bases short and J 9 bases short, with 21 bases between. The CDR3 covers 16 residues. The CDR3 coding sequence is TGTGCCAGCTCACCTCCGGGTGGCGTAGGAAACGGTGAGCAGTTCTTC. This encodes CASSPPGGVGNGEQFF.

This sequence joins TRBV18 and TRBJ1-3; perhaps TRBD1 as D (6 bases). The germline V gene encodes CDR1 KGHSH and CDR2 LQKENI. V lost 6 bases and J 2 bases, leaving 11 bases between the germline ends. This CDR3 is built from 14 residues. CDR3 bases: TGTGCCAGCTCCCAACAGGGAACTGGAAACACCATATATTTT. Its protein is CASSQQGTGNTIYF. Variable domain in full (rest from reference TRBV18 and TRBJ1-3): NAGVMQNPRHLVRRRGQEARLRCSPMKGHSHVYWYRQLPEEGLKFMVYLQKENIIDESGMPKERFSAEFPKEGPSILRIQQVVRGDSAAYFCASSQQGTGNTIYFGEGSWLTVV.

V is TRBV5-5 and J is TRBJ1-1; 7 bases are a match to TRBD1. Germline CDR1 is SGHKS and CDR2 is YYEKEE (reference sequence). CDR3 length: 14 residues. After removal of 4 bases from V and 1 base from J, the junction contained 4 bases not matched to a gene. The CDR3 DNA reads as TGTGCCAGCAGCACCGGACAGGAGAACACTGAAGCTTTCTTT. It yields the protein CASSTGQENTEAFF.

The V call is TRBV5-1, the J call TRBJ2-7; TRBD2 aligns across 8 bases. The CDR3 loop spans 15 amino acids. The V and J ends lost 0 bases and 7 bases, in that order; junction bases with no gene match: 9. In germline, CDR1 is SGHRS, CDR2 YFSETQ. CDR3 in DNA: TGCGCCAGCAGCTTGGAGGCGGGAGGTCTGGGGGAGCAGTACTTC. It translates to CASSLEAGGLGEQYF.

The DNA for the CDR3 is TGTGCCAGCAGTTTATCGCCGGACAGGCGGTATGGCTACACCTTC. Its protein is CASSLSPDRRYGYTF. The V gene is TRBV27, the J gene TRBJ1-2; 7 bases are a match to TRBD1. J was trimmed by 5 bases and V by 0 bases; bases with no gene match: 6. The CDR3 runs to 15 residues. Germline values: CDR1 MNHEY, CDR2 SMNVEV (reference sequence).

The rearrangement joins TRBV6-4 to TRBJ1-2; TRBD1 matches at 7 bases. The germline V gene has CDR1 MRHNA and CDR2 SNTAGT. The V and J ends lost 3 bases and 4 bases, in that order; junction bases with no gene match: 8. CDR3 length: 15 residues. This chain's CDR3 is CASSEGGDSSYGYTF. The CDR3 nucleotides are TGTGCCAGCAGTGAAGGGGGCGACAGCTCCTATGGCTACACCTTC.

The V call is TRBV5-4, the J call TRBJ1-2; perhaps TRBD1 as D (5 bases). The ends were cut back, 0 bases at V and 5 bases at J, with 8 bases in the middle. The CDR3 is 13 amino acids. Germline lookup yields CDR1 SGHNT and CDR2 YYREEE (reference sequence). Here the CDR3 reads CASSLDQGYGYTF. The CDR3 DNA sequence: TGTGCCAGCAGCTTGGATCAGGGTTATGGCTACACCTTC.

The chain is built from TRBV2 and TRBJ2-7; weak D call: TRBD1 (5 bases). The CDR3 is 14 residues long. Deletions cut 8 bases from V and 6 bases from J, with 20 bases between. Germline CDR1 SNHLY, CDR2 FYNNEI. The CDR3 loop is CASESPLGGAEQYF. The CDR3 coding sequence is TGTGCCAGCGAGTCCCCCCTGGGTGGGGCCGAGCAGTACTTC.

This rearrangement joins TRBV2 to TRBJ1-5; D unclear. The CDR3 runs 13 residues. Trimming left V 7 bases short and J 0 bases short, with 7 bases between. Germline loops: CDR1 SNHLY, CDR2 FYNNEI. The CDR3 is CASMRYSNQPQHF. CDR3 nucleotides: TGTGCCAGCATGCGATATAGCAATCAGCCCCAGCATTTT.

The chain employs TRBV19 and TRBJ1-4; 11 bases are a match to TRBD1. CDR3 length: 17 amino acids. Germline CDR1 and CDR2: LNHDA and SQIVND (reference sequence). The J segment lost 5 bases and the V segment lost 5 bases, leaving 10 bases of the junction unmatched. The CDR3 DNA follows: TGTGCCAGTAGTCCCACCCGGGGACAGGGGGTGAATGAAAAACTGTTTTTT. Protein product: CASSPTRGQGVNEKLFF.

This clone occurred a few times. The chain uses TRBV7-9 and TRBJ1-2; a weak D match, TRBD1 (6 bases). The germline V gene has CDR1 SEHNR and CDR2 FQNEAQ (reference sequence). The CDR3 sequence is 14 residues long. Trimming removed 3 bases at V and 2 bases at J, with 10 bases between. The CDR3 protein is CASSFGRGNYGYTF. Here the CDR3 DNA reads TGTGCCAGCAGCTTTGGGAGGGGGAACTATGGCTACACCTTC.

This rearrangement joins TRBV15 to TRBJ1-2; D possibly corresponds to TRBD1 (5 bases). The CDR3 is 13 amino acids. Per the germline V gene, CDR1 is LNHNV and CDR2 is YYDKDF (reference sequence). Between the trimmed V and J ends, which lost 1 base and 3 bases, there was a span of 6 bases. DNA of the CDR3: TGTGCCACCAGCAGAGGGGGCGACTATGGCTACACCTTC. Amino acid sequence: CATSRGGDYGYTF.

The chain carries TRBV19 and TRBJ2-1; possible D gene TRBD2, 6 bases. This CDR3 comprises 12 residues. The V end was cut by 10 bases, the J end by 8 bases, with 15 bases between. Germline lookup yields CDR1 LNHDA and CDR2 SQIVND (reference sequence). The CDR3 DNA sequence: TGTGCCACGCTAGCGAGGACTCATGAGCAGTTCTTC. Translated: CATLARTHEQFF.